What follows describes a single TCR beta chain. The assay was immunoSEQ multiplex PCR, and TCRdb's table has in-frame clones only and misses some. Among roughly 70,000 clones listed, roughly four fifths were seen once. The sample is drawn from a study of OX40 agonist ivuxolimab in advanced cancers. Whole-study context: Patients with hepatocellular carcinoma, melanoma, renal cell or head and neck cancer made up the dose-escalation patients. Partial responses occurred in Three dose-escalation patients, one with hepatocellular carcinoma and two with cutaneous melanoma.

The receptor comes from an adult with an advanced solid tumor such as melanoma, head and neck, liver or kidney cancer. The specimen was CD4+ or CD8+ T cells sorted from blood, collected in a trial of the OX40 agonist ivuxolimab.

The CDR3 here is CASSLVGLGGSTDTQYF. The CDR3 DNA follows: TGTGCCAGCAGCTTAGTGGGACTAGGGGGAAGCACAGATACGCAGTATTTT. The V gene is TRBV7-2, the J gene TRBJ2-3, with 8 bases that match TRBD2. Germline-derived CDR1 and CDR2 are SGHTA and FQGNSA. J was trimmed by 0 bases and V by 1 base; bases with no gene match: 6. CDR3 length: 17 residues.